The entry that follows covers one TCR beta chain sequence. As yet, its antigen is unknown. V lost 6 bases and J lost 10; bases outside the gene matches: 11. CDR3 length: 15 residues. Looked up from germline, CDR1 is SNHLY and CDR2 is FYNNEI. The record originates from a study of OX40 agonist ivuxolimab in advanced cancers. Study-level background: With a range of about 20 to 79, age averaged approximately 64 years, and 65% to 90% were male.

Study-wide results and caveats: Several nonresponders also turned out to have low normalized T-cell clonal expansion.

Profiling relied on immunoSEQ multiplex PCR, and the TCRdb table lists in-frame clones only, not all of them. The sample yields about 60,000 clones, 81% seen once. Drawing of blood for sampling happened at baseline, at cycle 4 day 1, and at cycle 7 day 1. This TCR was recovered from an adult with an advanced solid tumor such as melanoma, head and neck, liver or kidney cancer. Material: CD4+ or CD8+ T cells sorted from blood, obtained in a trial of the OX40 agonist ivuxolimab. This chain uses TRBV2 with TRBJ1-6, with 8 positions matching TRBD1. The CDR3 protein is CASRRTGPLGSPLHF. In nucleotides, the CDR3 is TGTGCCAGCAGGCGGACAGGGCCCTTGGGATCACCCCTCCACTTT.